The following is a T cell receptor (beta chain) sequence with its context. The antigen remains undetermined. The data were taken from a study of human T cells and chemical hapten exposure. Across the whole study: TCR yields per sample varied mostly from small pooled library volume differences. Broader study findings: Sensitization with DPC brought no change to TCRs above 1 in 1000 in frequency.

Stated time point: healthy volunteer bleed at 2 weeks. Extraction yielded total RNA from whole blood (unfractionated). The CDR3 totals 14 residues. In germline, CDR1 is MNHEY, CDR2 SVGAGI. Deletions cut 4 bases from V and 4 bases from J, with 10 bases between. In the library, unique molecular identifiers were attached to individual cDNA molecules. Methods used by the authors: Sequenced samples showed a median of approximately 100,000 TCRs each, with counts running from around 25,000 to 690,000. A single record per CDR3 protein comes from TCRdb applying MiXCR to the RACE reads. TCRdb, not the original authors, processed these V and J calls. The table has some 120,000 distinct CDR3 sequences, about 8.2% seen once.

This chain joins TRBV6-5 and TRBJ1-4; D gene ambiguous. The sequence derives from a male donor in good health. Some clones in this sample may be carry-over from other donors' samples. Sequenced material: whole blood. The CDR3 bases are TGTGCCAGCAGTTTGGCCAGCTTTAATGAAAAACTGTTTTTT. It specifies CASSLASFNEKLFF.